This T cell receptor beta chain was documented in a study of OX40 agonist ivuxolimab in advanced cancers. Study-level information: Dose-escalation patients had hepatocellular carcinoma, melanoma, renal cell or head and neck cancer. Those enrolled were roughly 85% male, with a mean age of approximately 60 years and ages from about 20 to 80. Study-level findings and limits: Clonal expansion was seen in CD4+ and CD8+ blood T cells by week 6 at 0.1 to 3.0 mg/kg.

V dropped 4 bases and J dropped 1; count of bases not matched to a gene: 7. This CDR3 spans 16 amino acids. Germline V gives CDR1 SNHLY, CDR2 FYNNEI. Remarks on this clone: No antigen is known for it.

Autoimmune disease history or systemic immunosuppression barred patients. The method was immunoSEQ multiplex PCR; TCRdb's version includes in-frame clones alone and lacks a portion of them. The sample carries 35,000 to 40,000 clones, roughly 80% recorded once. The V gene is TRBV2, the J gene TRBJ2-4; TRBD1 matches 7 bases. The input for sequencing was CD4+ or CD8+ T cells sorted from blood, taken in a trial of the OX40 agonist ivuxolimab. The clonotype comes from an adult with an advanced solid tumor such as melanoma, head and neck, liver or kidney cancer. CDR3: CASSVTAGGAKNIQYF. The CDR3 region has the DNA TGTGCCAGCAGTGTAACTGCAGGGGGTGCCAAAAACATTCAGTACTTC.